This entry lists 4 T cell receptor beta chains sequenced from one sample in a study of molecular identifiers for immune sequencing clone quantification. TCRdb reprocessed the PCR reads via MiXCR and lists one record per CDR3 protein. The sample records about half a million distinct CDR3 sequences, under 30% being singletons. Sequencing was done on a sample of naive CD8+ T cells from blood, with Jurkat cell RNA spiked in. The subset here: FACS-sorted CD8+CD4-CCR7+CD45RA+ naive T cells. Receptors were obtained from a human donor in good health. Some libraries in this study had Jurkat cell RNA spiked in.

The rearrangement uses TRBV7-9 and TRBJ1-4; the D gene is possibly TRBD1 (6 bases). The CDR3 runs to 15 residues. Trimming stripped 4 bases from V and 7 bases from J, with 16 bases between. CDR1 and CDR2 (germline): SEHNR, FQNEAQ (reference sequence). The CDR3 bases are TGTGCCAGCAGCTATCCGACAGGTGGGGGTGAAAAACTGTTTTTT. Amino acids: CASSYPTGGGEKLFF.

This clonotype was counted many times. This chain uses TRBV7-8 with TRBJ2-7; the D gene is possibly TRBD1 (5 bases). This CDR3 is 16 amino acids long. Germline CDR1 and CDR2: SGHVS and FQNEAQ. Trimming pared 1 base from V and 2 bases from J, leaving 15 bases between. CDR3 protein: CASSLVVGETAYEQYF. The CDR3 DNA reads TGTGCCAGCAGCTTAGTAGTTGGTGAGACAGCCTACGAGCAGTACTTC. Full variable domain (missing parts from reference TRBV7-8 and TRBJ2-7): GAGVSQSPRYKVAKRGQDVALRCDPISGHVSLFWYQQALGQGPEFLTYFQNEAQLDKSGLPSDRFFAERPEGSVSTLKIQRTQQEDSAVYLCASSLVVGETAYEQYFGPGTRLTVT.

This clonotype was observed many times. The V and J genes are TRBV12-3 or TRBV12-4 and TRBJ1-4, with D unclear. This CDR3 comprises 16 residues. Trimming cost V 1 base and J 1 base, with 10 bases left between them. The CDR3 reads CASSLGAEKTNEKLFF. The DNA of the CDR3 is TGTGCCAGCAGTTTAGGGGCAGAGAAAACTAATGAAAAACTGTTTTTT.

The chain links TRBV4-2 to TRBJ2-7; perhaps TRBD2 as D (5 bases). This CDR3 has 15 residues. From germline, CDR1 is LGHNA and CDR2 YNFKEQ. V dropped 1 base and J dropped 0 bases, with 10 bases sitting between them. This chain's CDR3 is CASSQASQYSYEQYF. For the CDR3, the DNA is TGTGCCAGCAGCCAAGCTAGCCAGTACTCCTACGAGCAGTACTTC.